Listed here is a single T cell receptor (beta chain). Its antigen is unknown. This sample was included in a study of T cells in Graves' hyperthyroidism and ophthalmopathy. The study's findings and limits: Most thyroid-expanded clonotypes above 0.001 were also found in blood. Before onset, by a median of around six months, the model predicted ophthalmopathy.

Disease duration under 2 months; hyperthyroidism patients were aged 18 to 65. Diagnoses rested on clinical symptoms, serum thyroxine and TRAb, thyroid ultrasound and orbital computed tomography. Amplification of TCR beta CDR3 regions used RNA as the template. First-round RT-PCR targeting the TCR CDR3 was performed with the HTBI primer set. One entry per CDR3 protein results from TCRdb running MiXCR on the multiplex PCR reads. The profile shows some 740,000 distinct CDR3 sequences, approximately 14% of them singletons. The sample taken for sequencing was blood. The receptor's source is a woman aged 18-29 years with Graves' hyperthyroidism.

CDR3 DNA sequence: TGTGCCAGCAGGGCAAAGCCTCGAGGACCCGGGGAGCTGTTTTTT. This sequence encodes CASRAKPRGPGELFF. The V gene is TRBV6-1, the J gene TRBJ2-2; D ambiguous. V lost 6 bases, J lost 6 bases, and 17 bases lay in between. The CDR3 covers 15 residues. The germline CDR1 and CDR2 sequences are MNHNS and SASEGT.